Listed here are 32 T cell receptor beta chains from one sample, sequenced in a study of cytomegalovirus exposure and HLA in healthy donors. Primers: 60 Vbeta forward and 13 Jbeta reverse. Assay: immunoSEQ multiplex PCR; the TCRdb copy retains only in-frame clones and omits some. The sample consists of roughly 100,000 clones, 65% to 80% of them appearing once. Material for sequencing was PBMCs. These receptors came from a young woman in good health and CMV-seropositive.

This clone was counted once. The chain recombines TRBV11-2 with TRBJ2-6; 9 positions agree with TRBD1. The CDR3 runs to 19 residues. From germline, CDR1 is SGHAT and CDR2 FQNNGV. The V segment lost 5 bases and the J segment 0 bases; nucleotides outside the gene matches: 11. The CDR3 bases are TGTGCCAGCAGCGTATTACAGGGGGCTTTAAACTCTGGGGCCAACGTCCTGACTTTC. It is translated as CASSVLQGALNSGANVLTF.

This sequence joins TRBV7-9 and TRBJ1-4; a possible D gene is TRBD1 (5 bases). The CDR3 spans 14 residues. Germline values: CDR1 SEHNR, CDR2 FQNEAQ (reference sequence). V lost 2 bases, J lost 4 bases, and 8 bases lay in between. CDR3 protein: CASSLRQLNEKLFF. The DNA of the CDR3 is TGTGCCAGCAGCTTACGACAGCTTAATGAAAAACTGTTTTTT.

This sequence joins TRBV10-3 and TRBJ1-6; 9 nucleotides match TRBD1. This CDR3 region has 16 residues. The trim removed 5 bases at V and 9 bases at J, leaving 11 bases unmatched. From germline, CDR1 is ENHRY and CDR2 SYGVKD. CDR3 amino acids: CAISPQGAVISSPLHF. The CDR3 DNA reads as TGTGCCATCAGTCCACAGGGGGCAGTTATTAGTTCACCCCTCCACTTT.

The chain recombines TRBV5-6 with TRBJ1-1; 7 bases fit TRBD1. The CDR3 has 14 amino acids. Trimming at V came to 0 bases and at J to 7 bases, leaving 6 bases not matched to a gene. The germline CDR1 and CDR2 sequences are SGHDT and YYEEEE. The CDR3 DNA reads TGTGCCAGCAGCTTGGTCCCCCAGGGGGGTGAAGCTTTCTTT. Amino acid sequence: CASSLVPQGGEAFF.

The J gene is TRBJ2-3, the V gene TRBV4-3; no clear D gene. Trimming stripped 0 bases from V and 10 bases from J, with 17 bases between. The germline V gene has CDR1 LGHNA and CDR2 YSLEER. The length of the CDR3 is 15 residues. The CDR3 nucleotides read TGCGCCAGCAGCCAAGATTTCCTAGGAAATCAAGCGCAGTATTTT. Its translation: CASSQDFLGNQAQYF.

The rearrangement joins TRBV7-3 to TRBJ2-7; 10 bases match TRBD2. The germline V gene has CDR1 SGHTA and CDR2 FQGTGA. V trimming: 8 bases; J trimming: 3 bases; junction bases outside the gene matches: 13. The CDR3 runs 16 residues. CDR3 loop: CASSHRSGRAFYEQYF. The CDR3 DNA is TGTGCCAGCTCCCACAGGAGCGGGAGGGCCTTCTACGAGCAGTACTTC.

This clone was picked up a small number of times. V gene TRBV7-8 combines with J gene TRBJ2-1, with 7 bases fitting TRBD2. Per germline, CDR1 SGHVS and CDR2 FQNEAQ. Trimming cost V 4 bases and J 3 bases; bases outside gene matches: 18. This CDR3 comprises 19 residues. The CDR3 DNA follows: TGTGCCAGCAGCTCAAGAAACATTCGAGGCGGGACTATCTACAATGAGCAGTTCTTC. Protein: CASSSRNIRGGTIYNEQFF.

This chain joins TRBV5-4 and TRBJ2-7; TRBD2 matches 10 bases. Germline V CDR1 and CDR2: SGHNT, YYREEE (reference sequence). The CDR3 extends over 18 amino acids. V shed 6 bases and J 5 bases; nucleotides not matched to a gene: 20. The CDR3: CASTRKGALAGEGDEQYF. Written as DNA, the CDR3 is TGTGCCAGCACCCGAAAGGGCGCGCTAGCGGGAGAAGGGGACGAGCAGTACTTC.

The sample holds a few counts of this clone. The chain carries TRBV7-3 and TRBJ2-2; possible D gene TRBD1, 6 bases. The CDR3 has 15 amino acids. Per the germline V gene, CDR1 is SGHTA and CDR2 is FQGTGA. V lost 1 base and J lost 3, with 9 bases in between. CDR3 bases: TGTGCCAGCAGCTTAATTGGGGGCGACACCGGGGAGCTGTTTTTT. Its translation is CASSLIGGDTGELFF.

The chain couples TRBV6-1 to TRBJ1-1; 8 bases match TRBD1. J gave up 4 bases and V 5 bases, and 6 bases lay outside the gene matches. The CDR3 has 14 amino acids. The germline gives CDR1 MNHNS, CDR2 SASEGT. The CDR3: CASSSGQAITEAFF. The CDR3 DNA reads as TGTGCCAGCAGTTCGGGACAGGCGATCACTGAAGCTTTCTTT.

The chain uses TRBV19 and TRBJ1-2; D is possibly TRBD1 (6 bases). Trimming shortened V by 6 bases and J by 5 bases, and 19 bases separated the two germline ends. CDR1 is LNHDA and CDR2 is SQIVND in the germline V gene (reference sequence). This CDR3 contains 15 residues. The CDR3 nucleotides are TGTGCCAGTAGGGAAACGGACAGTCCCGGTTATGGCTACACCTTC. Its translation is CASRETDSPGYGYTF. Combining the CDR3 with reference TRBV19 and TRBJ1-2 gives the whole variable domain DGGITQSPKYLFRKEGQNVTLSCEQNLNHDAMYWYRQDPGQGLRLIYYSQIVNDFQKGDIAEGYSVSREKKESFPLTVTSAQKNPTAFYLCASRETDSPGYGYTFGSGTRLTVV.

This chain connects TRBV2 to TRBJ1-2; perhaps TRBD1 as D (6 bases). The CDR3 has 14 amino acids. Germline CDR1 and CDR2: SNHLY and FYNNEI. V was trimmed by 2 bases and J by 7 bases, leaving 14 bases between them. This CDR3 is CASSESGQGLGYTF. The CDR3, as DNA: TGTGCCAGCAGTGAAAGTGGGCAGGGGCTTGGCTACACCTTC.

The V gene is TRBV27, the J gene TRBJ2-1; 11 bases line up with TRBD2. The ends lost 5 bases at V and 2 bases at J; junction bases unmatched: 14. The CDR3 is made up of 19 amino acids. Germline V gives CDR1 MNHEY, CDR2 SMNVEV (reference sequence). This CDR3 reads CASSPPGLAAGRTYNEQFF. Here the CDR3 DNA reads TGTGCCAGCAGTCCCCCGGGACTAGCGGCTGGGCGGACCTACAATGAGCAGTTCTTC.

CDR3 region: CSVEGTGTETQYF. CDR3 coding DNA: TGCAGCGTTGAGGGGACAGGGACCGAGACCCAGTACTTC. The chain has TRBV29-1 and TRBJ2-5, with TRBD1 identical over 9 bases. The J segment lost 5 bases and the V segment lost 3 bases, leaving 4 bases of the junction unmatched. CDR3 length: 13 residues. Germline assignment: CDR1 SQVTM and CDR2 ANQGSEA. The full variable domain, its missing parts supplied by reference TRBV29-1 and TRBJ2-5, is SAVISQKPSRDICQRGTSLTIQCQVDSQVTMMFWYRQQPGQSLTLIATANQGSEATYESGFVIDKFPISRPNLTFSTLTVSNMSPEDSSIYLCSVEGTGTETQYFGPGTRLLVL.

This clone was seen only once. The chain carries TRBV4-3 and TRBJ2-1, with D hard to call. The CDR3 spans 13 residues. Germline loops: CDR1 LGHNA, CDR2 YSLEER. The V and J ends lost 0 bases and 4 bases respectively, with 4 bases between them. CDR3 in DNA: TGCGCCAGCAGCCAAGACGGGTACAATGAGCAGTTCTTC. Translated, it gives CASSQDGYNEQFF.

V usage is TRBV19 and J usage is TRBJ2-7, with D possibly being TRBD2 (5 bases). Germline V gene lookup returns CDR1 LNHDA and CDR2 SQIVND (reference sequence). V lost 1 base to trimming and J lost 5 bases, with 15 bases between them. The CDR3 contains 15 residues. In DNA form, the CDR3 reads TGTGCCAGTAGTATAGCTACGGGGAGTGGCCACGAGCAGTACTTC. This gives the protein CASSIATGSGHEQYF. Variable domain in full (rest from reference TRBV19 and TRBJ2-7): DGGITQSPKYLFRKEGQNVTLSCEQNLNHDAMYWYRQDPGQGLRLIYYSQIVNDFQKGDIAEGYSVSREKKESFPLTVTSAQKNPTAFYLCASSIATGSGHEQYFGPGTRLTVT.

This clone came up a few times. The gene calls are TRBV27 and TRBJ2-3; D call uncertain. Germline assignment: CDR1 MNHEY and CDR2 SMNVEV (reference sequence). Deletions cut 6 bases from V and 3 bases from J, with 13 bases between. This CDR3 comprises 14 residues. The CDR3 region is CASSFGFGTDTQYF. CDR3 nucleotide sequence: TGTGCCAGCAGCTTCGGGTTCGGGACAGATACGCAGTATTTT.

The chain couples TRBV10-2 to TRBJ2-5; D gene unclear. V was shortened by 9 bases and J by 5 bases, with 13 bases between the two germline ends. This CDR3 is 12 amino acids long. Germline V lookup: CDR1 WSHSY, CDR2 SAAADI. CDR3 bases: TGCGCCAGTACCTTCGGTCGGGAGACCCAGTACTTC. Amino acids: CASTFGRETQYF.

The rearrangement links TRBV27 to TRBJ1-4, with 8 positions matching TRBD1. V trimming: 2 bases; J trimming: 7 bases; junction bases outside the gene matches: 3. Germline V gives CDR1 MNHEY, CDR2 SMNVEV (reference sequence). This CDR3 has 14 amino acids. The DNA of the CDR3 is TGTGCCAGCAGTTTAACAGGGGGTGTTGAAAAACTGTTTTTT. Protein: CASSLTGGVEKLFF.

V gene TRBV27 combines with J gene TRBJ1-1; D might be TRBD1 (6 bases). The V gene's germline CDR1 is MNHEY and CDR2 SMNVEV (reference sequence). Trimming cost V 5 bases and J 8 bases, with 24 bases left between them. This CDR3 has 16 amino acids. CDR3 nucleotides: TGTGCCAGCAGTGACAGGCTACGGTCTAAAAACCCCGAAGCTTTCTTT. It codes for CASSDRLRSKNPEAFF.

The genes are TRBV6-5 and TRBJ2-3; D remains unclear. Germline CDR1 and CDR2: MNHEY and SVGAGI. V shed 6 bases and J shed 3 bases, with 10 bases lying between them. This CDR3 spans 13 amino acids. The DNA of the CDR3 is TGTGCCAGCAGCCTACCCGGGACAGATACGCAGTATTTT. As protein: CASSLPGTDTQYF.

This sequence joins TRBV7-2 and TRBJ2-3, with no clear D. Trimming removed 1 base from V and 2 bases from J, with 4 bases in between. CDR3 size: 13 residues. Germline lookup yields CDR1 SGHTA and CDR2 FQGNSA. The CDR3: CASSLDYTDTQYF. The CDR3 coding sequence is TGTGCCAGCAGCTTAGACTACACAGATACGCAGTATTTT.

The chain carries TRBV9 and TRBJ2-1; TRBD2 aligns across 10 bases. The CDR3 sequence is 16 residues long. J was trimmed by 10 bases and V by 3 bases; bases with no gene match: 13. CDR1 is SGDLS, CDR2 YYNGEE, per germline. This CDR3 reads CASSGMLTSGPQEQFF. The CDR3 region has the DNA TGTGCCAGCAGCGGAATGTTGACTAGCGGGCCACAGGAGCAGTTCTTC.

This clone has more than one count but fewer than ten. The J gene is TRBJ2-6, the V gene TRBV28, with TRBD2 matching over 16 bases. The germline V gene encodes CDR1 MDHEN and CDR2 SYDVKM. The CDR3 length is 20 residues. Germline trimming cut 7 bases from V and 3 bases from J; bases unmatched to any gene: 12. CDR3 loop: CASKSAGLAGGPNGANVLTF. The CDR3 region has the DNA TGTGCCAGCAAGTCGGCGGGACTAGCGGGGGGGCCGAATGGGGCCAACGTCCTGACTTTC.

This clone was counted once. The J gene is TRBJ2-4, the V gene TRBV2; 8 nucleotides line up with TRBD1. CDR1 SNHLY and CDR2 FYNNEI come from the germline V gene. The CDR3 loop spans 12 amino acids. The ends lost 8 bases at V and 9 bases at J; junction bases unmatched: 6. CDR3 residues: CASQDRDSIQYF. The CDR3 region has the DNA TGTGCCAGCCAGGACAGGGACAGCATTCAGTACTTC.

There are a few counts of this clone. The chain carries TRBV21-1 and TRBJ2-7; the table's D call of TRBD2 was not tested on the DNA. TRBV21-1 is a documented pseudogene. The CDR3 spans 14 residues. This CDR3 is CASSKALVSAEQYF. CDR3 bases: TGTGCCAGCAGCAAAGCCCTAGTATCAGCCGAGCAGTACTTC.

This clone was picked up one time. This rearrangement joins TRBV9 to TRBJ1-2; 9 bases align to TRBD1. CDR1 is SGDLS and CDR2 is YYNGEE in the germline V gene. The CDR3 contains 15 residues. V lost 7 bases and J lost 4; bases outside the gene matches: 11. CDR3 sequence: CASSRQGEPGYGYTF. The CDR3 coding sequence is TGTGCCAGCTCCAGACAGGGGGAGCCCGGCTATGGCTACACCTTC.

The chain carries TRBV6-6 and TRBJ1-1, with D perhaps matching TRBD1 (5 bases). This CDR3 comprises 14 residues. Per germline, CDR1 MNHNY and CDR2 SVGAGI (reference sequence). V was clipped by 5 bases and J by 5 bases, with 15 bases between them. The CDR3 reads CASSDHSSGTEAFF. The CDR3 DNA sequence: TGTGCCAGCAGTGATCACAGTTCAGGGACTGAAGCTTTCTTT.

This chain connects TRBV7-2 to TRBJ2-3; 9 nucleotides match TRBD2. Germline-derived CDR1 and CDR2 are SGHTA and FQGNSA. The CDR3 spans 18 residues. J lost 0 bases, V lost 1 base, and 8 bases had no gene match. CDR3 coding DNA: TGTGCCAGCAGCTTAGATTTGGCTAGCGGGACTAGCACAGATACGCAGTATTTT. It specifies CASSLDLASGTSTDTQYF.

This rearrangement joins TRBV27 to TRBJ2-1; D is perhaps TRBD2 (5 bases). The ends were cut back, 6 bases at V and 4 bases at J, with 16 bases in the middle. Per germline, CDR1 MNHEY and CDR2 SMNVEV (reference sequence). The CDR3 runs to 15 residues. CDR3 in DNA: TGTGCCAGCAGCTTCCCAGCGGCCGGATACAATGAGCAGTTCTTC. This encodes CASSFPAAGYNEQFF.

The chain uses TRBV15 and TRBJ1-5; 10 bases map to TRBD1. J gave up 3 bases and V 0 bases, and 8 bases lay outside the gene matches. Germline V gives CDR1 LNHNV, CDR2 YYDKDF (reference sequence). This CDR3 contains 18 residues. Here the CDR3 DNA reads TGTGCCACCAGCAGAGACCCGGGACAGGGGTTCGACAATCAGCCCCAGCATTTT. Translating gives CATSRDPGQGFDNQPQHF.

In this sample, this clone turned up a few times. This chain links TRBV15 with TRBJ2-5; D is perhaps TRBD2 (5 bases). The germline V and J ends were trimmed by 9 bases and 4 bases, with 15 bases remaining between them. The CDR3 contains 13 residues. Germline V gene lookup returns CDR1 LNHNV and CDR2 YYDKDF (reference sequence). The CDR3: CATTKVAGETQYF. DNA of the CDR3: TGTGCCACGACAAAGGTGGCGGGAGAGACCCAGTACTTC.